The subject of this entry is one TCR beta chain. This sample was included in a study of shared clonotypes between healthy human individuals. Here immunoSEQ multiplex PCR was the method, and the copy in TCRdb shows in-frame clones only, minus some. The sample includes 2 million to 2.5 million clones, approximately 93% of them seen just once. This receptor was identified in a young man in good health. Some clones in this sample may be carry-over from other donors' samples. Sequences were obtained from naive CD4+ T cells from PBMCs. Subset indicated: CD45RA+ positively selected.

CDR3 protein: CASSSNPGTGISMYEQYF. In DNA, the CDR3 is TGCGCCAGCAGCTCGAACCCCGGGACAGGGATATCGATGTACGAGCAGTACTTC. This sequence joins TRBV5-1 and TRBJ2-7, with TRBD1 matching over 9 bases. The CDR3 runs 18 residues. V gave up 3 bases and J gave up 4 bases; unmatched junction bases: 17. Per germline, CDR1 SGHRS and CDR2 YFSETQ.